This TCR beta chain was profiled in a study of metastatic and nonmetastatic thyroid tumors. Study background: Peripheral blood and tumor or nodule samples from malignant and benign thyroid patients were compared.

V shed 4 bases, J shed 9 bases, and the junction held 13 bases outside the gene matches. Germline-derived CDR1 and CDR2 are SGHAT and FQNNGV. The CDR3 totals 18 residues. All patients were treatment-naive before thyroid surgery. TCRdb reprocessed the PCR reads using MiXCR. The sample includes about 23,000 clones, 24% of them seen just once. This sequence joins TRBV11-2 and TRBJ2-1, with 15 bases that match TRBD2. The sequence came from a male donor with papillary thyroid cancer or a benign thyroid nodule (not recorded which). Some clones in this sample may be carry-over from other donors' samples. Material: tumor tissue. In nucleotides, the CDR3 is TGTGCCAGCAGCTCTAGGGGATGGACTAGCGGGAGGGCCCTTGAGCAGTTCTTC. Translated, it gives CASSSRGWTSGRALEQFF.